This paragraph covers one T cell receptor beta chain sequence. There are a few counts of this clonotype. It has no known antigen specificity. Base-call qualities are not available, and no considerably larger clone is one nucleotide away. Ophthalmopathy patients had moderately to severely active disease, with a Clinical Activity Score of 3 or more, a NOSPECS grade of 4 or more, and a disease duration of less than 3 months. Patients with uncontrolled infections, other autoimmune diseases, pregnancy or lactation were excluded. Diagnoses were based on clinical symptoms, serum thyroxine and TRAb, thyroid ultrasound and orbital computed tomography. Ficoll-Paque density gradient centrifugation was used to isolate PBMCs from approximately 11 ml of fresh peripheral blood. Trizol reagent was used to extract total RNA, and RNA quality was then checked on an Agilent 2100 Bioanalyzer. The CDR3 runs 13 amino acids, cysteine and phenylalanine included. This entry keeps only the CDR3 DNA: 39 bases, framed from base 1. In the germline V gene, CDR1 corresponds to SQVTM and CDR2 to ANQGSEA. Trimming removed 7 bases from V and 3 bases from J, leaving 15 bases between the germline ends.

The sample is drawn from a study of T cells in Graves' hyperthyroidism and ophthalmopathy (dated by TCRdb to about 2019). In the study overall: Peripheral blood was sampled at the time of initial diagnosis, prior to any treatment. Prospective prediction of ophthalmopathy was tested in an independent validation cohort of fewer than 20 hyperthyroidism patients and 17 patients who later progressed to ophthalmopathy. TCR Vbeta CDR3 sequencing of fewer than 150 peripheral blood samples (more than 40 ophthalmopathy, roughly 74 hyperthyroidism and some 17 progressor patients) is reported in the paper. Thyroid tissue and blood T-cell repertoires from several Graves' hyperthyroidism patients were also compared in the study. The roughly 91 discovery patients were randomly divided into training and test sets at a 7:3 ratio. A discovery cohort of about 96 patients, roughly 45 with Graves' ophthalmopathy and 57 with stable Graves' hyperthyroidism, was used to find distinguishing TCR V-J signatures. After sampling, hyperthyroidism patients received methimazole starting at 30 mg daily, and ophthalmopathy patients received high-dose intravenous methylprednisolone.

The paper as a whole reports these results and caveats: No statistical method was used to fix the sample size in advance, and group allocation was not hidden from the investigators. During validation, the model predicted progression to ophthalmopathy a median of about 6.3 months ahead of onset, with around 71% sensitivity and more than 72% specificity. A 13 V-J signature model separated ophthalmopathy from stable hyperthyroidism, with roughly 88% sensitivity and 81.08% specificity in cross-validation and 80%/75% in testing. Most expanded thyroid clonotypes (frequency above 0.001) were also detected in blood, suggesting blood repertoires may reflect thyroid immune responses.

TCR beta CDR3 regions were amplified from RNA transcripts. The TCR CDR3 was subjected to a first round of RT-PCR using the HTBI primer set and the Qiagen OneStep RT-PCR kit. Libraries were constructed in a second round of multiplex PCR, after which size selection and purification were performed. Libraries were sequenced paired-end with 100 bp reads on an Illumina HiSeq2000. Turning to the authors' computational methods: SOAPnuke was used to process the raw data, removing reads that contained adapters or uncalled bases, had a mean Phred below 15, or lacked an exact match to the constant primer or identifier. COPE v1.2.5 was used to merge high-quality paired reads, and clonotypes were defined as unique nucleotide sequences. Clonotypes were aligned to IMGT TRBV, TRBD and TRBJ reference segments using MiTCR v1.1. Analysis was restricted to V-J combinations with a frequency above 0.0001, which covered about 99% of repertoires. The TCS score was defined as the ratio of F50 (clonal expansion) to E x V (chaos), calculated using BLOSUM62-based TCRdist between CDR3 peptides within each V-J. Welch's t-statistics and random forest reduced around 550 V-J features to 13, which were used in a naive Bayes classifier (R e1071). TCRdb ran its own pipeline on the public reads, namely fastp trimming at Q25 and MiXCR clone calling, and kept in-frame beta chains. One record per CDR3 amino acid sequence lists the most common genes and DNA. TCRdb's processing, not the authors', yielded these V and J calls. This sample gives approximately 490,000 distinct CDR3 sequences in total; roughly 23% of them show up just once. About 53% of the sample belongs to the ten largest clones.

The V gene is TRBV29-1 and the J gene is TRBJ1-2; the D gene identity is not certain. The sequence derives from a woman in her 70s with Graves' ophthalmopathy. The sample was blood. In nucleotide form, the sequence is TGCAGCGGTGGTGTTGGGGTGGACTATGGCTACACCTTC. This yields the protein CSGGVGVDYGYTF.